This TCR beta chain is from a study of blood T cells in healthy people across ages. Study conclusions and caveats: As naive T cell percentage varied, TCR beta diversity correlated strongly with it.

PCR was performed a second time for about 7 to 11 cycles using a sample-barcoded 5' primer and a J-beta primer mix. The template-switch adaptor was a 5' adaptor with 12 random nucleotides. It tagged each cDNA molecule. TCRdb redid the calling of the 5' RACE reads with MiXCR, one entry per CDR3 protein. Of around 650,000 distinct CDR3 sequences in the sample, about a third are singletons; the top ten hold about 16%. This clonotype was picked up many times. Its antigen is currently unknown. Per germline, CDR1 LGHDT and CDR2 YNNKEL (reference sequence). The CDR3 runs to 16 residues. V was clipped by 1 base and J by 6 bases, with 19 bases between them.

Sequencing input: blood. The sequence was obtained from a woman aged 80 or older in good health. The chain joins TRBV3-1 to TRBJ2-7; D uncertain. The CDR3 loop is CASSQVPRTILREQYF. Written as DNA, the CDR3 is TGTGCCAGCAGCCAAGTCCCACGGACGATTCTCCGCGAGCAGTACTTC.